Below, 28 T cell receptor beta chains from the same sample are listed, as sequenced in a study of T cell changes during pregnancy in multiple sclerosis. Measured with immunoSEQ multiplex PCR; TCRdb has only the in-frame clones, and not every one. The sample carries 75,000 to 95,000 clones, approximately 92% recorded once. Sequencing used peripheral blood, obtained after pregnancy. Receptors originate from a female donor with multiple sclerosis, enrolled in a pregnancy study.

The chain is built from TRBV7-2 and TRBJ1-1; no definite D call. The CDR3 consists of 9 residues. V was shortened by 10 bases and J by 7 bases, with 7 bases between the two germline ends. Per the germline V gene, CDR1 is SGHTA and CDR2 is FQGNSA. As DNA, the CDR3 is TGTGCCATCGGGTATGAAGCTTTCTTT. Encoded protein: CAIGYEAFF.

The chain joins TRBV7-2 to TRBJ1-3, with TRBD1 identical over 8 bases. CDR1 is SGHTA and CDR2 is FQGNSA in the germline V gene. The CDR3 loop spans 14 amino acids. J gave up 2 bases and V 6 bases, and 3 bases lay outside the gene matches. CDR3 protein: CASRKTGAGNTIYF. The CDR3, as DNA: TGTGCCAGCAGAAAGACAGGGGCTGGAAACACCATATATTTT. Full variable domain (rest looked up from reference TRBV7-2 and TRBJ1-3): GAGVSQSPSNKVTEKGKDVELRCDPISGHTALYWYRQSLGQGLEFLIYFQGNSAPDKSGLPSDRFSAERTGGSVSTLTIQRTQQEDSAVYLCASRKTGAGNTIYFGEGSWLTVV.

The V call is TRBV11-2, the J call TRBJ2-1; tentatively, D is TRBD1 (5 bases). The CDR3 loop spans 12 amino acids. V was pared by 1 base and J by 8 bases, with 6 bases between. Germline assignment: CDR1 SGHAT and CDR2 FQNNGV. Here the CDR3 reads CASSLGGDEQFF. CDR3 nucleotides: TGTGCCAGCAGCTTAGGGGGCGATGAGCAGTTCTTC.

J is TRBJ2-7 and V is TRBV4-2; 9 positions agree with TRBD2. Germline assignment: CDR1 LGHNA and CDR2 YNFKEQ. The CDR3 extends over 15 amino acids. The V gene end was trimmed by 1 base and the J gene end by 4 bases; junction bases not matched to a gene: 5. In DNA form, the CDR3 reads TGTGCCAGCAGCCAAGGGCTAGCGGGGATTTACGAGCAGTACTTC. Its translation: CASSQGLAGIYEQYF.

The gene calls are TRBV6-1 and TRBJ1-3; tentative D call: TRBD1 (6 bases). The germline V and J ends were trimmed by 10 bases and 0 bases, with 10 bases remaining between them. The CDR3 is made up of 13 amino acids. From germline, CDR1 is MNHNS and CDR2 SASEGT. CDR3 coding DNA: TGTGCCACGGACAGAAACTCTGGAAACACCATATATTTT. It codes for CATDRNSGNTIYF.

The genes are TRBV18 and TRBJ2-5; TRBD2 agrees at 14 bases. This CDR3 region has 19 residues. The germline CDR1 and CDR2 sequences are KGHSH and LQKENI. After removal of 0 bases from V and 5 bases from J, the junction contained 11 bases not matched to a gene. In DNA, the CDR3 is TGTGCCAGCTCACCACCGCCGACTAGCGGGAGGGCCGGTCTTGAGACCCAGTACTTC. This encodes CASSPPPTSGRAGLETQYF. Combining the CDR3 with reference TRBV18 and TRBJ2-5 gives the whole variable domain NAGVMQNPRHLVRRRGQEARLRCSPMKGHSHVYWYRQLPEEGLKFMVYLQKENIIDESGMPKERFSAEFPKEGPSILRIQQVVRGDSAAYFCASSPPPTSGRAGLETQYFGPGTRLLVL.

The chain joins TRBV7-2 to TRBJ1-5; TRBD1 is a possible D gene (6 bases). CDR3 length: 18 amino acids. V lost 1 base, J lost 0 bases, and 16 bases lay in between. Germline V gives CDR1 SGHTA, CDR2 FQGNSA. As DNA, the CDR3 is TGTGCCAGCAGCTTAGTAGGCGGAGGGGGGGATAGCAATCAGCCCCAGCATTTT. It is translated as CASSLVGGGGDSNQPQHF. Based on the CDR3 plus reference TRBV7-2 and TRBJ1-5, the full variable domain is GAGVSQSPSNKVTEKGKDVELRCDPISGHTALYWYRQSLGQGLEFLIYFQGNSAPDKSGLPSDRFSAERTGGSVSTLTIQRTQQEDSAVYLCASSLVGGGGDSNQPQHFGDGTRLSIL.

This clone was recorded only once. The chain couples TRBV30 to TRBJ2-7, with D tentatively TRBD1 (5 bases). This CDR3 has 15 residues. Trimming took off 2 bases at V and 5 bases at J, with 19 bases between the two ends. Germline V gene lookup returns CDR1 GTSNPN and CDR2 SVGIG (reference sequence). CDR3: CAWSNQGSLPHEQYF. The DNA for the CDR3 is TGTGCCTGGAGTAACCAGGGCTCACTTCCACACGAGCAGTACTTC.

CDR3 residues: CASSLAPGRLEKLFF. The CDR3 DNA follows: TGCGCCAGCAGCTTGGCTCCCGGCAGGCTAGAAAAACTGTTTTTT. The gene calls are TRBV5-1 and TRBJ1-4; no firm D call. The CDR3 extends over 15 amino acids. With 0 bases removed from V and 8 bases from J, the gap between germline ends came to 14 bases. Germline V gene sequence: CDR1 SGHRS, CDR2 YFSETQ.

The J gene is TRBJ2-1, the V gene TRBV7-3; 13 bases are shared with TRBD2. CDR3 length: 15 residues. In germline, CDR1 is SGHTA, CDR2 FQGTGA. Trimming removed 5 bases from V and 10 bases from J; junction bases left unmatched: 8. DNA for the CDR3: TGTGCCAGCAGCCCAACTAGCGGGGGGGCTGGGGAGCAGTTCTTC. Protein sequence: CASSPTSGGAGEQFF.

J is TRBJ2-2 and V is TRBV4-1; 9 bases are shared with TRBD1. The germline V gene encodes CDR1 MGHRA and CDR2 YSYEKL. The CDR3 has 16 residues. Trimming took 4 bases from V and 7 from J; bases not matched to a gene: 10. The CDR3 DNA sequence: TGCGCCAGCAGCCTTCTACCGGGACAGGGTCACGGGGAGCTGTTTTTT. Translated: CASSLLPGQGHGELFF.

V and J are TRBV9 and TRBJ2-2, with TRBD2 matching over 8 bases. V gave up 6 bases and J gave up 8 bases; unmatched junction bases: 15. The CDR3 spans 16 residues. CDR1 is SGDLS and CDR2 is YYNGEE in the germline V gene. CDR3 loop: CASTRGGAGGPGELFF. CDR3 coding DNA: TGTGCCAGCACCCGTGGGGGGGCGGGGGGCCCGGGGGAGCTGTTTTTT.

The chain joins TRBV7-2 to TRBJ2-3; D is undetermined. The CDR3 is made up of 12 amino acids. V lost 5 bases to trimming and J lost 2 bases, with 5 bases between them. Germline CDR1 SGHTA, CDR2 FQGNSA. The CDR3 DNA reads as TGTGCCAGCAGCCCCTACACAGATACGCAGTATTTT. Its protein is CASSPYTDTQYF.

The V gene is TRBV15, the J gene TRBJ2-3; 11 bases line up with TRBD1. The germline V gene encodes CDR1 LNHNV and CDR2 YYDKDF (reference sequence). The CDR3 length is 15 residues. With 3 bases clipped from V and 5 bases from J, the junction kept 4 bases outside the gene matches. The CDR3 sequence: CATSRDRGRVDTQYF. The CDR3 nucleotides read TGTGCCACCAGCAGGGACAGGGGGCGGGTAGATACGCAGTATTTT.

The CDR3 is CASSGGLAQSWDTQYF. The CDR3 bases are TGTGCCAGCAGTGGAGGACTAGCCCAGAGTTGGGATACGCAGTATTTT. The rearrangement uses TRBV6-1 and TRBJ2-3; 8 bases are shared with TRBD2. Per the germline V gene, CDR1 is MNHNS and CDR2 is SASEGT. There are 16 residues in the CDR3. After removal of 4 bases from V and 6 bases from J, the junction contained 12 bases not matched to a gene.

DNA for the CDR3: TGTGCCAGCAGGGGGACAGCGAGGGGGACCCAGTACTTC. This encodes CASRGTARGTQYF. The chain combines TRBV6-5 with TRBJ2-5, with 7 bases that match TRBD1. This CDR3 has 13 residues. CDR1 is MNHEY, CDR2 SVGAGI, per germline. Unmatched junction bases numbered 8, after V lost 6 bases and J lost 7 bases.

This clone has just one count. The CDR3 spells CASSLKGGARQPQHF. The CDR3 DNA follows: TGTGCCAGCAGCCTAAAAGGGGGCGCGAGGCAGCCCCAGCATTTT. V and J are TRBV27 and TRBJ1-5; TRBD1 agrees at 7 bases. Germline CDR1 and CDR2: MNHEY and SMNVEV (reference sequence). V lost 6 bases and J lost 7; bases outside the gene matches: 12. The CDR3 contains 15 residues.

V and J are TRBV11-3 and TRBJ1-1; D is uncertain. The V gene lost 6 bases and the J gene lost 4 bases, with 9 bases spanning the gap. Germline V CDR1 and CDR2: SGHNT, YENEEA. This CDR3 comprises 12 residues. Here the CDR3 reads CASSRDGTEAFF. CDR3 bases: TGTGCCAGCAGTCGAGATGGCACTGAAGCTTTCTTT.

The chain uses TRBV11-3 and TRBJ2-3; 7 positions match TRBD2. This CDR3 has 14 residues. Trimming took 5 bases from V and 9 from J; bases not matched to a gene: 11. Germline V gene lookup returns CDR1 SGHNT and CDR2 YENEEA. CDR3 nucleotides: TGTGCCAGCAGCACCCGGGGGGACTCCCTGACGCAGTATTTT. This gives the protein CASSTRGDSLTQYF.

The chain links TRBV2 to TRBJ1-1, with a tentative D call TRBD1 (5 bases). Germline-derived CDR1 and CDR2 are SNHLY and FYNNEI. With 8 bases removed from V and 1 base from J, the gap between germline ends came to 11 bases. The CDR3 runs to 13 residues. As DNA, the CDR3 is TGTGCCAGCGGACCGCAGGGGAACACTGAAGCTTTCTTT. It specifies CASGPQGNTEAFF.

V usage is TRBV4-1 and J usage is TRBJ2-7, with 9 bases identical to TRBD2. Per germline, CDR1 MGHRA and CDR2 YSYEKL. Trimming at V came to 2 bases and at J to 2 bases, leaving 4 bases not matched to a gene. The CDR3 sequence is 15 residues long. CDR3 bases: TGCGCCAGCAGCCAACTAGCGGGATCAACCTACGAGCAGTACTTC. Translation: CASSQLAGSTYEQYF.

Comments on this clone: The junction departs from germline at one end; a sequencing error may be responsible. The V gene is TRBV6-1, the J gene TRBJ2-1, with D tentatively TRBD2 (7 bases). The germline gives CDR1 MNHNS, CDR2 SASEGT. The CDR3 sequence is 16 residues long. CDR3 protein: CASSGFTGGRGNEQFF. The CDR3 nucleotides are TGTGCCAGTAGTGGCTTTACGGGGGGCCGGGGCAATGAGCAGTTCTTC.

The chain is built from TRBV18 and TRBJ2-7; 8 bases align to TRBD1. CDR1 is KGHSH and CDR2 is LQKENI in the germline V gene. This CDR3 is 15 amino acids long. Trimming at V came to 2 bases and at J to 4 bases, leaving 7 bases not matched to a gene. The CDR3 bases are TGTGCCAGCTCACCAATGACAGGGGTGTCGTACGAGCAGTACTTC. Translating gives CASSPMTGVSYEQYF.

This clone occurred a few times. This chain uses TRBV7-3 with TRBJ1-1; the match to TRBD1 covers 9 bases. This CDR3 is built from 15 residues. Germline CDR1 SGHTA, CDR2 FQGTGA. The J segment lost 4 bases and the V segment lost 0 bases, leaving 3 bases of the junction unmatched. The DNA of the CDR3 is TGTGCCAGCAGCTTAACCCAGACAGGGGGCACTGAAGCTTTCTTT. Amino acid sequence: CASSLTQTGGTEAFF.

The DNA for the CDR3 is TGTGCCAGTAGTCCCTTGGAGGGGACCTCTGGGGCCAACGTCCTGACTTTC. Its protein is CASSPLEGTSGANVLTF. The V gene is TRBV19, the J gene TRBJ2-6; weak D call: TRBD2 (6 bases). CDR1 is LNHDA and CDR2 is SQIVND in the germline V gene (reference sequence). CDR3 length: 17 amino acids. V dropped 5 bases and J dropped 0 bases, with 14 bases sitting between them.

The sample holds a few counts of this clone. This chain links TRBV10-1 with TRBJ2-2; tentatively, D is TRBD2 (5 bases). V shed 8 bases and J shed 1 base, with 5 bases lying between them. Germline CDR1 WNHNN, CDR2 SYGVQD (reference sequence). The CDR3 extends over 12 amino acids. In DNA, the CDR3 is TGCGCCAGCGGGAGGAACACCGGGGAGCTGTTTTTT. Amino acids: CASGRNTGELFF.

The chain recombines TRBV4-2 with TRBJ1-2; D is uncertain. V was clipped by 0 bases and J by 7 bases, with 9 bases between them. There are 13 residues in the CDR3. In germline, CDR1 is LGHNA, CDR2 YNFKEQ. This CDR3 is CASSQDFSGGYTF. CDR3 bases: TGTGCCAGCAGCCAAGATTTTAGTGGTGGCTACACCTTC.

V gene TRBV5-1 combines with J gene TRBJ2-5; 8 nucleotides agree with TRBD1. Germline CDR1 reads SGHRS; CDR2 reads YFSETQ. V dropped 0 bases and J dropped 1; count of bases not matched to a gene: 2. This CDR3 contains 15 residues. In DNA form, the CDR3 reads TGCGCCAGCAGCTTGGGTACAGGGGGCCAAGAGACCCAGTACTTC. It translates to CASSLGTGGQETQYF.